This T cell receptor (beta chain) was recovered during a study of regulatory T cells in long-lasting Graves disease. The ends lost 5 bases at V and 6 bases at J; junction bases unmatched: 10. CDR3 length: 15 residues. The germline CDR1 and CDR2 sequences are SGHAT and FQNNGV. This clonotype was detected ten times or more. The time point denotes: persistent/refractory GD, antithyroid drugs over 5 years with positive TRAb. Scientists built the TCR library using RNA that was extracted from PBMCs. Through Arm-PCR of CDR3 regions and iRepertoire HTBI primers, TCR beta libraries were built. TCRdb fed the multiplex PCR reads into MiXCR, producing one record per CDR3 protein. Counted here are some 340,000 distinct CDR3 sequences, roughly 25% occurring once; the ten biggest clones make up around a quarter.

Here the sequenced sample was peripheral blood mononuclear cells (PBMCs), taken when the disease was refractory, from a patient treated with antithyroid drugs. This TCR was recovered from a woman between 40 and 50 years old with Graves disease. The chain uses TRBV11-2 and TRBJ2-4, with 7 bases fitting TRBD1. In nucleotides, the CDR3 is TGTGCCAGCAGCGAAATCCAGGGGGTTAGAAACATTCAGTACTTC. Its protein is CASSEIQGVRNIQYF. Combining the CDR3 with reference TRBV11-2 and TRBJ2-4 gives the whole variable domain EAGVAQSPRYKIIEKRQSVAFWCNPISGHATLYWYQQILGQGPKLLIQFQNNGVVDDSQLPKDRFSAERLKGVDSTLKIQPAKLEDSAVYLCASSEIQGVRNIQYFGAGTRLSVL.